Listed here are 30 T cell receptor beta chains from one sample, sequenced in a study of T cells in Graves' hyperthyroidism and ophthalmopathy. Amplified regions were TCR beta CDR3 sequences from RNA transcripts. The TCR CDR3 first-round RT-PCR relied on the HTBI primer set. Using its own MiXCR run on the multiplex PCR reads, TCRdb lists one record per CDR3 protein. The sample consists of approximately 330,000 distinct CDR3 sequences, about an eighth of them appearing once. Sequenced material: blood. The origin of the receptors is a woman between 35 and 50 years old with Graves' ophthalmopathy.

The chain carries TRBV5-5 and TRBJ2-1; D is unclear. CDR1 SGHKS and CDR2 YYEKEE come from the germline V gene (reference sequence). This CDR3 has 14 amino acids. V was pared by 1 base and J by 8 bases, with 13 bases between. The CDR3 loop reads CASSLYGFGYEQFF. The CDR3 DNA is TGTGCCAGCAGCTTGTATGGTTTTGGCTATGAGCAGTTCTTC.

The table lists this clonotype with many counts. V is TRBV12-3 or TRBV12-4 and J is TRBJ1-5, with TRBD1 as a possible D gene (5 bases). The V and J ends lost 1 base and 6 bases respectively, with 10 bases between them. The CDR3 consists of 14 residues. This CDR3 reads CASSLDWRGQPQHF. In nucleotides, the CDR3 is TGTGCCAGCAGTTTAGATTGGAGGGGTCAGCCCCAGCATTTT.

This clonotype was found a few times. The CDR3 sequence is CASSQIRKNEAFF. The CDR3 nucleotides read TGTGCCAGCAGCCAAATTCGGAAGAATGAAGCTTTCTTT. The chain employs TRBV3-1 and TRBJ1-1; D is ambiguous. From germline, CDR1 is LGHDT and CDR2 YNNKEL (reference sequence). This CDR3 contains 13 residues. The ends were cut back, 2 bases at V and 7 bases at J, with 11 bases in the middle.

This chain links TRBV20-1 with TRBJ2-3, with D possibly matching TRBD2 (5 bases). Germline assignment: CDR1 DFQATT and CDR2 SNEGSKA (reference sequence). The CDR3 loop spans 13 amino acids. The V gene lost 0 bases and the J gene lost 7 bases, with 11 bases spanning the gap. CDR3 bases: TGCAGTGCTAGAGATGTAGCGACCCATACGCAGTATTTT. Translating gives CSARDVATHTQYF.

This CDR3 is CASSLEGGVGYTF. CDR3 nucleotide sequence: TGTGCCAGCAGCTTGGAAGGGGGAGTCGGCTACACCTTC. V and J are TRBV5-5 and TRBJ1-2; D is perhaps TRBD1 (6 bases). The CDR3 has 13 residues. Germline CDR1 and CDR2: SGHKS and YYEKEE (reference sequence). The V and J ends lost 0 bases and 8 bases respectively, with 11 bases between them.

This clonotype has a count of ten or more. This chain connects TRBV25-1 to TRBJ2-5; possibly TRBD1 or TRBD2 for D (5 bases each). CDR1 and CDR2 (germline): MGHDK, SYGVNS. The CDR3 spans 15 residues. V was pared by 4 bases and J by 2 bases, with 14 bases between. The CDR3 sequence: CASSANRGVQETQYF. The CDR3 DNA is TGTGCCAGCAGTGCAAACAGAGGGGTACAAGAGACCCAGTACTTC.

Ten or more counts support this clonotype. The chain is built from TRBV5-5 and TRBJ1-2; D perhaps matches TRBD1 (5 bases). The CDR3 has 15 amino acids. Trimming left V 0 bases short and J 4 bases short, with 13 bases between. CDR1 is SGHKS and CDR2 is YYEKEE in the germline V gene (reference sequence). The CDR3 protein is CASSLAGGEGYGYTF. The CDR3 DNA sequence: TGTGCCAGCAGCTTGGCGGGAGGGGAAGGCTATGGCTACACCTTC.

The chain carries TRBV28 and TRBJ2-2; no reliable D call. The CDR3 totals 13 residues. The germline V and J ends were trimmed by 8 bases and 8 bases, with 15 bases remaining between them. CDR1 is MDHEN and CDR2 is SYDVKM in the germline V gene. CDR3: CASDSGESGELFF. In DNA, the CDR3 is TGTGCCAGCGACTCTGGAGAATCGGGGGAGCTGTTTTTT. The complete variable domain, with remaining parts taken from reference TRBV28 and TRBJ2-2, reads DVKVTQSSRYLVKRTGEKVFLECVQDMDHENMFWYRQDPGLGLRLIYFSYDVKMKEKGDIPEGYSVSREKKERFSLILESASTNQTSMYLCASDSGESGELFFGEGSRLTVL.

This clonotype was recorded at least ten times. This chain links TRBV27 with TRBJ2-7, with D perhaps given as TRBD1 or TRBD2 (5 bases each). CDR3 length: 13 amino acids. Trimming left V 5 bases short and J 2 bases short, with 10 bases between. CDR1 and CDR2 from the germline V gene are MNHEY and SMNVEV (reference sequence). The DNA for the CDR3 is TGTGCCAGCAGTATCAGGGACGCCTACGAGCAGTACTTC. It specifies CASSIRDAYEQYF.

The rearrangement joins TRBV7-8 to TRBJ2-7; D not certain. Germline CDR1 SGHVS, CDR2 FQNEAQ. Trimming removed 6 bases at V and 2 bases at J, with 17 bases between. This CDR3 comprises 15 residues. CDR3 sequence: CASSKTAGTPYEQYF. The CDR3 region has the DNA TGTGCCAGCAGTAAAACCGCTGGTACCCCCTACGAGCAGTACTTC.

This clonotype appeared a single time. This sequence joins TRBV10-1 and TRBJ2-2; 12 positions agree with TRBD1. CDR1 and CDR2 (germline): WNHNN, SYGVQD (reference sequence). V was pared by 9 bases and J by 3 bases, with 5 bases of the junction left unmatched. The CDR3 loop spans 15 amino acids. The CDR3 is CASSRDRGHTGELFF. The CDR3 nucleotides read TGCGCCAGTTCCCGGGACAGGGGGCACACCGGGGAGCTGTTTTTT.

This clonotype was picked up many times. The chain uses TRBV6-1 and TRBJ1-2; D not certain. Trimming left V 6 bases short and J 2 bases short, with 10 bases between. Per the germline V gene, CDR1 is MNHNS and CDR2 is SASEGT. This CDR3 has 13 amino acids. This chain's CDR3 is CASSPGENYGYTF. As DNA, the CDR3 is TGTGCCAGCAGCCCCGGCGAAAACTATGGCTACACCTTC.

The chain uses TRBV4-1 and TRBJ2-1, with D possibly TRBD2 on 5 matching bases. In germline, CDR1 is MGHRA, CDR2 YSYEKL. The CDR3 is 17 amino acids. The V gene lost 1 base and the J gene lost 2 bases, with 15 bases spanning the gap. The CDR3 protein is CASSQVYRGIPYNEQFF. The DNA for the CDR3 is TGCGCCAGCAGCCAAGTATACCGGGGAATTCCCTACAATGAGCAGTTCTTC.

This clonotype was found a few times. The conserved phenylalanine or tryptophan normally closing the CDR3 is absent here, so this likely arose from a read error. This rearrangement joins TRBV12-3 or TRBV12-4 to TRBJ2-5; possibly TRBD1 for D (5 bases). The CDR3 extends over 14 amino acids. V gave up 3 bases and J gave up 3 bases, with 11 bases separating them. CDR3: CASSLEGAEETQYL. CDR3 in DNA: TGTGCCAGCAGTTTGGAAGGGGCGGAAGAGACCCAGTACCTC.

This clonotype has at least ten counts. The V gene is TRBV28, the J gene TRBJ2-3; D remains unclear. This CDR3 has 15 residues. V was pared by 5 bases and J by 1 base, with 13 bases between. Germline-derived CDR1 and CDR2 are MDHEN and SYDVKM. CDR3 sequence reads: CASSRLAERTDTQYF. The CDR3 DNA sequence: TGTGCCAGCAGTCGCTTGGCGGAGCGCACAGATACGCAGTATTTT.

This clonotype was recorded many times. The chain carries TRBV20-1 and TRBJ1-1; D gene uncertain. Trimming took 3 bases from V and 2 from J, leaving 10 bases between them. The CDR3 contains 13 residues. Per germline, CDR1 DFQATT and CDR2 SNEGSKA (reference sequence). The chain's CDR3 is CSARRPENTEAFF. The CDR3 DNA follows: TGCAGTGCTAGGCGCCCGGAAAACACTGAAGCTTTCTTT.

This clonotype was detected a few times. This chain links TRBV4-1 with TRBJ1-2; 7 bases are a match to TRBD1. Germline V lookup: CDR1 MGHRA, CDR2 YSYEKL. This CDR3 contains 17 residues. The junction had 7 bases not matched to a gene; V was cut back by 0 bases and J by 0 bases. CDR3 nucleotides: TGCGCCAGCAGCCAAGATCCTCCCCAGGGGGCTAACTATGGCTACACCTTC. Amino acid sequence: CASSQDPPQGANYGYTF.

This clonotype has a count of ten or more. CDR3 sequence reads: CSVAGQGRKNTEAFF. The CDR3 bases are TGCAGCGTTGCGGGGCAGGGGAGGAAGAACACTGAAGCTTTCTTT. The gene calls are TRBV29-1 and TRBJ1-1; TRBD1 is a possible D gene (6 bases). The germline V gene encodes CDR1 SQVTM and CDR2 ANQGSEA. Trimming removed 4 bases at V and 1 base at J, with 16 bases between. This CDR3 spans 15 amino acids.

This clonotype was detected many times. The rearrangement joins TRBV11-2 to TRBJ1-1; 10 bases match TRBD1. This CDR3 comprises 16 residues. The V and J ends lost 5 bases and 6 bases, in that order; junction bases with no gene match: 12. Germline V lookup: CDR1 SGHAT, CDR2 FQNNGV. The CDR3 loop is CASSQKQTGGSAEAFF. CDR3 in DNA: TGTGCCAGCAGCCAAAAACAGACAGGGGGCAGCGCTGAAGCTTTCTTT.

This rearrangement joins TRBV7-2 to TRBJ2-1, with 7 bases identical to TRBD2. V lost 5 bases and J lost 9; bases outside the gene matches: 10. CDR1 is SGHTA, CDR2 FQGNSA, per germline. The CDR3 covers 14 residues. CDR3 in amino acids: CASSQWTSRFEQFF. CDR3 DNA: TGTGCCAGCAGCCAGTGGACTAGTAGGTTTGAGCAGTTCTTC. Supplemented by reference TRBV7-2 and TRBJ2-1, the full variable domain reads GAGVSQSPSNKVTEKGKDVELRCDPISGHTALYWYRQSLGQGLEFLIYFQGNSAPDKSGLPSDRFSAERTGGSVSTLTIQRTQQEDSAVYLCASSQWTSRFEQFFGPGTRLTVL.

A few counts support this clonotype. This chain connects TRBV18 to TRBJ1-2, with TRBD1 matching over 9 bases. The germline gives CDR1 KGHSH, CDR2 LQKENI. V dropped 2 bases and J dropped 3; count of bases not matched to a gene: 7. This CDR3 comprises 16 residues. The CDR3 coding sequence is TGTGCCAGCTCACCAAGAACAGGGGGCGCGCACTATGGCTACACCTTC. This gives the protein CASSPRTGGAHYGYTF.

This clonotype was found a few times. The CDR3 protein is CASSIESVRTEAFF. In DNA, the CDR3 is TGTGCCAGTAGTATAGAGTCGGTGCGGACTGAAGCTTTCTTT. This chain uses TRBV19 with TRBJ1-1; D is ambiguous. This CDR3 contains 14 residues. From germline, CDR1 is LNHDA and CDR2 SQIVND (reference sequence). Trimming cost V 0 bases and J 5 bases, with 10 bases left between them. Full variable domain (rest looked up from reference TRBV19 and TRBJ1-1): DGGITQSPKYLFRKEGQNVTLSCEQNLNHDAMYWYRQDPGQGLRLIYYSQIVNDFQKGDIAEGYSVSREKKESFPLTVTSAQKNPTAFYLCASSIESVRTEAFFGQGTRLTVV.

This clonotype came up many times. The gene calls are TRBV7-9 and TRBJ2-7, with 9 bases matching TRBD2. There are 16 residues in the CDR3. J lost 5 bases, V lost 5 bases, and 13 bases had no gene match. From germline, CDR1 is SEHNR and CDR2 FQNEAQ (reference sequence). CDR3 nucleotides: TGTGCCAGCAGCCCAGGACCGGGACTAGCTCTTGACGAGCAGTACTTC. Amino acids: CASSPGPGLALDEQYF.

The sample holds many counts of this clonotype. The CDR3 coding sequence is TGTGCCAGCAGTGAAGGGGGTTCGGGGAACACCATATATTTT. Its protein is CASSEGGSGNTIYF. The rearrangement links TRBV2 to TRBJ1-3; D not resolved. The CDR3 length is 14 residues. The germline V gene has CDR1 SNHLY and CDR2 FYNNEI. Trimming shortened V by 1 base and J by 7 bases, and 11 bases separated the two germline ends.

There are many counts of this clonotype. The chain links TRBV29-1 to TRBJ2-7, with D possibly being TRBD2 (5 bases). Germline loops: CDR1 SQVTM, CDR2 ANQGSEA. This CDR3 is built from 11 residues. V dropped 4 bases and J dropped 1 base, with 5 bases sitting between them. The CDR3 DNA is TGCAGCGTTGGGGAGTCCTACGAGCAGTACTTC. It specifies CSVGESYEQYF.

This clonotype was found many times. V and J are TRBV2 and TRBJ2-1, with D possibly being TRBD1 (5 bases). This CDR3 region has 15 residues. Per the germline V gene, CDR1 is SNHLY and CDR2 is FYNNEI. V gave up 4 bases and J gave up 1 base, with 11 bases separating them. CDR3 nucleotides: TGTGCCAGCAGTGTAGACAGATCGTCCTACAATGAGCAGTTCTTC. Translating it yields CASSVDRSSYNEQFF.

This clonotype was seen more than once but under ten times. The chain joins TRBV7-6 to TRBJ1-5; D uncertain. Germline CDR1 SGHVS, CDR2 FNYEAQ. Trimming removed 1 base at V and 1 base at J, with 11 bases between. The CDR3 runs to 16 residues. The CDR3 sequence is CASSLDGPTSNQPQHF. The CDR3 DNA sequence: TGTGCCAGCAGCTTAGACGGGCCGACCAGCAATCAGCCCCAGCATTTT.

Only a few counts were recorded for this clonotype. This chain links TRBV6-1 with TRBJ2-7; TRBD1 agrees at 10 bases. V lost 5 bases, J lost 3 bases, and 4 bases stayed unmatched. Germline V gene lookup returns CDR1 MNHNS and CDR2 SASEGT. CDR3 length: 14 residues. This CDR3 is CASSNRDRGYEQYF. CDR3 DNA sequence: TGTGCCAGCAGTAACCGGGACAGGGGCTACGAGCAGTACTTC.

This clonotype was found a few times. The V gene is TRBV7-2, the J gene TRBJ2-1, with D hard to call. The germline V gene encodes CDR1 SGHTA and CDR2 FQGNSA. Trimming removed 1 base from V and 2 bases from J, with 9 bases in between. The CDR3 is 15 amino acids. DNA for the CDR3: TGTGCCAGCAGCTTAGGGGTGGGCCCCTACAATGAGCAGTTCTTC. Amino acids: CASSLGVGPYNEQFF.

This clonotype was observed a few times. The V gene is TRBV12-3 or TRBV12-4, the J gene TRBJ1-3; D remains unclear. The CDR3 contains 17 residues. Trimming took off 2 bases at V and 0 bases at J, with 14 bases between the two ends. The CDR3 DNA is TGTGCCAGCAGTTTACGTCCTCATGGGAACTCTGGAAACACCATATATTTT. Translation: CASSLRPHGNSGNTIYF.